This T cell receptor (beta chain) comes out of a study of blood T cell repertoires in COVID-19. Study summary: Spain, Italy and the United States supplied samples that represented acute and convalescent COVID-19. The analysed material was cDNA or gDNA that came from T cells, B-cell-depleted T cells, or PBMCs.

TCRdb keeps only in-frame clones here, not all; method: immunoSEQ multiplex PCR. The data contain around 97,000 clones, approximately 87% of them seen just once; the ten biggest clones take up about 20%. This clone was seen at least ten times. Germline V gene lookup returns CDR1 SNHLY and CDR2 FYNNEI. Trimming took 4 bases from V and 0 from J, leaving 16 bases between them. The CDR3 has 17 amino acids. The chain is built from TRBV2 and TRBJ1-5; D uncertain. The source is a human donor in a cohort sampled during active COVID-19. Material: peripheral blood. As DNA, the CDR3 is TGTGCCAGCAGTGTTCCGGGGAGGAGTTTTAGCAATCAGCCCCAGCATTTT. Translated, it gives CASSVPGRSFSNQPQHF. Together with reference TRBV2 and TRBJ1-5, the CDR3 gives the full variable domain: EPEVTQTPSHQVTQMGQEVILRCVPISNHLYFYWYRQILGQKVEFLVSFYNNEISEKSEIFDDQFSVERPDGSNFTLKIRSTKLEDSAMYFCASSVPGRSFSNQPQHFGDGTRLSIL.